Shown below are 22 T cell receptor beta chains from a single sample sequenced in a study of Graves' ophthalmopathy and Graves' hyperthyroidism. Amplifying from RNA transcripts, the study obtained TCR beta CDR3 regions. In the first round, RT-PCR was carried out with HTBI primers, and a multiplex PCR formed the second round. TCRdb processed the multiplex PCR reads anew with MiXCR; each CDR3 protein has one entry. Altogether around 1.1 million distinct CDR3 sequences are present, about 35% being singletons, with the ten largest covering around 10%. The source material was peripheral blood or thyroid tissue (not recorded which). Receptor source: an adult man with Graves' hyperthyroidism.

Many counts were recorded for this clonotype. The CDR3 bases are TGTGCCAGCAGCTTATCGCAGGGCGTGAACACTGAAGCTTTCTTT. This sequence encodes CASSLSQGVNTEAFF. The chain uses TRBV7-9 and TRBJ1-1; D perhaps matches TRBD1 (5 bases). Between the trimmed V and J ends, which lost 2 bases and 0 bases, there was a span of 10 bases. This CDR3 is built from 15 residues. Germline lookup yields CDR1 SEHNR and CDR2 FQNEAQ (reference sequence). Full variable domain (missing parts from reference TRBV7-9 and TRBJ1-1): DTGVSQNPRHKITKRGQNVTFRCDPISEHNRLYWYRQTLGQGPEFLTYFQNEAQLEKSRLLSDRFSAERPKGSFSTLEIQRTEQGDSAMYLCASSLSQGVNTEAFFGQGTRLTVV.

This clonotype was observed at least ten times. The J gene is TRBJ1-5, the V gene TRBV2; unclear D gene. The CDR3 is 14 residues long. Germline values: CDR1 SNHLY, CDR2 FYNNEI. V was clipped by 0 bases and J by 4 bases, with 7 bases between them. CDR3 sequence reads: CASSEATANQPQHF. The CDR3 DNA follows: TGTGCCAGCAGTGAAGCCACGGCTAATCAGCCCCAGCATTTT.

The chain combines TRBV7-2 with TRBJ1-1, with D unresolved. Trimming pared 4 bases from V and 7 bases from J, leaving 19 bases between. The germline V gene has CDR1 SGHTA and CDR2 FQGNSA. The CDR3 totals 15 residues. CDR3 loop: CASSSPGWENDEAFF. CDR3 nucleotides: TGTGCCAGCAGCTCCCCAGGATGGGAGAATGATGAAGCTTTCTTT.

This clonotype was observed at least ten times. The V gene is TRBV19, the J gene TRBJ1-5; no clear D. Germline loops: CDR1 LNHDA, CDR2 SQIVND (reference sequence). V was pared by 3 bases and J by 5 bases, with 17 bases between. The CDR3 sequence is 16 residues long. CDR3 residues: CASSIGVGATHQPQHF. In nucleotides, the CDR3 is TGTGCCAGTAGTATCGGGGTCGGAGCGACCCATCAGCCCCAGCATTTT.

This clonotype was seen repeatedly, ten times or more. This chain connects TRBV5-5 to TRBJ1-5; 7 positions match TRBD1. The germline gives CDR1 SGHKS, CDR2 YYEKEE (reference sequence). The CDR3 extends over 14 amino acids. V was clipped by 4 bases and J by 5 bases; unmatched bases: 6. In nucleotides, the CDR3 is TGTGCCAGCAGCGGGACAGCAGGCTATCAGCCCCAGCATTTT. The encoded protein is CASSGTAGYQPQHF.

This clonotype was detected ten times or more. The chain employs TRBV12-3 or TRBV12-4 and TRBJ1-1, with 10 bases fitting TRBD1. J gave up 9 bases and V 7 bases, and 14 bases lay outside the gene matches. This CDR3 is built from 15 residues. In nucleotides, the CDR3 is TGTGCCAGCACCCGCTCGACAGGGGGCATTGAGAAAGCTTTCTTT. Amino acids: CASTRSTGGIEKAFF.

This clonotype was found many times. The rearrangement uses TRBV5-1 and TRBJ1-1, with D possibly being TRBD1 (5 bases). V lost 5 bases, J lost 4 bases, and 12 bases lay in between. CDR3 length equals 13 residues. CDR1 and CDR2 (germline): SGHRS, YFSETQ. Here the CDR3 reads CASRPGRGTEAFF. The CDR3 nucleotides read TGCGCCAGCAGGCCTGGGAGGGGCACTGAAGCTTTCTTT.

The chain employs TRBV7-2 and TRBJ2-7; 9 bases match TRBD1. CDR1 and CDR2 (germline): SGHTA, FQGNSA. The CDR3 consists of 15 residues. V was pared by 5 bases and J by 2 bases, with 7 bases of the junction left unmatched. In DNA form, the CDR3 reads TGTGCCAGCAGCCCTCGGACAGGGGCTACCTACGAGCAGTACTTC. Protein product: CASSPRTGATYEQYF.

The V and J genes are TRBV19 and TRBJ2-7; D gene unclear. Germline CDR1 and CDR2: LNHDA and SQIVND (reference sequence). The CDR3 spans 13 residues. The ends were cut back, 10 bases at V and 3 bases at J, with 16 bases in the middle. The CDR3 nucleotides are TGTGCCACCAGTCAGGATCGCGACTACGAGCAGTACTTC. Translated: CATSQDRDYEQYF.

The sample holds many counts of this clonotype. This sequence joins TRBV20-1 and TRBJ1-5; 8 positions match TRBD1. The CDR3 spans 13 residues. The V and J ends lost 7 bases and 7 bases, in that order; junction bases with no gene match: 9. The germline V gene encodes CDR1 DFQATT and CDR2 SNEGSKA (reference sequence). CDR3 sequence (DNA): TGCAGTGTCCAAGGACAGGGCGGCCAGCCCCAGCATTTT. Protein: CSVQGQGGQPQHF.

This clonotype was detected only a few times. Germline is not matched at one junction end, which may reflect a read error. The chain links TRBV7-9 to TRBJ1-2; weak D call: TRBD1 (5 bases). CDR1 and CDR2 (germline): SEHNR, FQNEAQ (reference sequence). CDR3 length equals 16 residues. CDR3 bases: TGTGCCAGCAGCGTAGCCGGGGGGGAACAAAACTATGGCTACACCTTC. Protein product: CASSVAGGEQNYGYTF.

In its sample, this clonotype was seen many times. The V gene is TRBV12-3 or TRBV12-4, the J gene TRBJ2-7; D is ambiguous. The CDR3 has 13 residues. Trimming shortened V by 6 bases and J by 0 bases, and 9 bases separated the two germline ends. In DNA form, the CDR3 reads TGTGCCAGCAGCCCCGAGCTCTCCTACGAGCAGTACTTC. Translation: CASSPELSYEQYF.

V usage is TRBV7-6 and J usage is TRBJ1-2; D is uncertain. Germline values: CDR1 SGHVS, CDR2 FNYEAQ. The CDR3 is 14 residues long. The V gene lost 7 bases and the J gene lost 8 bases, with 20 bases spanning the gap. In nucleotides, the CDR3 is TGTGCCAGCACTCGGACGGTGGGGATGAAAGGCTACACCTTC. Its translation is CASTRTVGMKGYTF.

This clonotype appeared many times. This chain joins TRBV19 and TRBJ1-1, with TRBD1 as a possible D gene (5 bases). Per the germline V gene, CDR1 is LNHDA and CDR2 is SQIVND (reference sequence). V was clipped by 5 bases and J by 10 bases, with 20 bases between them. The CDR3 sequence is 14 residues long. The CDR3 spells CASSGGDDSSRAFF. The CDR3 DNA follows: TGTGCCAGTAGTGGGGGTGATGATTCTAGTCGAGCTTTCTTT.

V and J are TRBV20-1 and TRBJ1-1, with 8 nucleotides matching TRBD1. V lost 3 bases and J lost 1; bases outside the gene matches: 10. The length of the CDR3 is 16 residues. Germline V gene data show CDR1 as DFQATT and CDR2 as SNEGSKA (reference sequence). In DNA form, the CDR3 reads TGCAGTGCTAGTGGTATCACGACAGGGGAGAACACTGAAGCTTTCTTT. This gives the protein CSASGITTGENTEAFF.

This clonotype was recorded only once. V usage is TRBV9 and J usage is TRBJ2-5; D remains ambiguous. CDR1 and CDR2 (germline): SGDLS, YYNGEE. Trimming removed 0 bases at V and 7 bases at J, with 10 bases between. This CDR3 region has 13 residues. In DNA form, the CDR3 reads TGTGCCAGCAGCGTAGGGCAGGCGTCGACCCAGTACTTC. It translates to CASSVGQASTQYF.

This clonotype came up a few times. The chain employs TRBV10-2 and TRBJ2-5; TRBD2 matches 10 bases. The DNA end favors TRBJ2-7, so the J call may be wrong. Germline V CDR1 and CDR2: WSHSY, SAAADI. This CDR3 region has 14 residues. This CDR3 reads CASSAGLAEPEQYF. CDR3 sequence (DNA): TGCGCCAGCAGTGCCGGACTAGCGGAGCCCGAGCAGTACTTC.

Notes on this clonotype: A read error may explain this, as a much larger clone is one base away. The CDR3 DNA reads as TGTGCCAGTCACGAAGCAGGGTACTACACTGAAGCTTTCTTT. Its translation: CASHEAGYYTEAFF. J is TRBJ1-1 and V is TRBV19, with a weak D call TRBD1 (5 bases). The CDR3 sequence is 14 residues long. Germline CDR1 reads LNHDA; CDR2 reads SQIVND (reference sequence). V lost 8 bases to trimming and J lost 3 bases, with 16 bases between them. Full variable domain (rest looked up from reference TRBV19 and TRBJ1-1): DGGITQSPKYLFRKEGQNVTLSCEQNLNHDAMYWYRQDPGQGLRLIYYSQIVNDFQKGDIAEGYSVSREKKESFPLTVTSAQKNPTAFYLCASHEAGYYTEAFFGQGTRLTVV.

The J gene is TRBJ2-7, the V gene TRBV7-3; 7 nucleotides align to TRBD2. The ends lost 6 bases at V and 4 bases at J; junction bases unmatched: 9. This CDR3 spans 14 amino acids. Germline CDR1 SGHTA, CDR2 FQGTGA. CDR3 in amino acids: CASSGGGDVYEQYF. CDR3 coding DNA: TGTGCCAGCAGTGGGGGGGGAGATGTGTACGAGCAGTACTTC.

A note on this clonotype: The conserved final phenylalanine or tryptophan is absent from the CDR3, which likely points to a read error. The DNA is left out, because the CDR3 cannot be placed on it with certainty; the CDR3 is given as TCRdb lists it. The rearrangement uses TRBV15 and TRBJ1-6. The CDR3 comprises 9 residues, both ends counted. Germline V gene lookup returns CDR1 LNHNV and CDR2 YYDKDF (reference sequence). The chain's CDR3 is CATSRVTSG.

As for this clonotype: A much larger clone lies one base from this, so it may be a read error. The rearrangement joins TRBV10-3 to TRBJ1-1; D is uncertain. There are 15 residues in the CDR3. The germline gives CDR1 ENHRY, CDR2 SYGVKD. CDR3 coding DNA: TGTGCCAGCAGTGACGAGCAAATCATGAACACTGAAGCTTTCTTT. It translates to CASSDEQIMNTEAFF.

This clonotype has a count of ten or more. This chain uses TRBV4-3 with TRBJ1-2; a weak D match, TRBD1 (5 bases). Looked up from germline, CDR1 is LGHNA and CDR2 is YSLEER. Trimming stripped 4 bases from V and 4 bases from J, with 13 bases between. This CDR3 has 14 amino acids. Written as DNA, the CDR3 is TGCGCCAGCAGCCCAGCGGGGGGGAGCTATGGCTACACCTTC. It encodes CASSPAGGSYGYTF.